These 4 T cell receptor beta chains share one sample of origin, sequenced in a study of spatial heterogeneity in lung cancer. TCRdb ran MiXCR on the 5' RACE reads and lists one entry per CDR3 protein. The table shows fewer than 7,500 distinct CDR3 sequences, with about 19% occurring only once. Time point meaning: sample taken at primary tumor resection. TCRs were sequenced from unsorted whole RNA of tumor, nontumor lung or PBMC. The material sequenced was PBMCs, taken at surgery. These receptor sequences come from a female donor with early-stage non-small cell lung cancer.

This clonotype turned up a few times. This chain connects TRBV14 to TRBJ2-1; 16 nucleotides align to TRBD2. Germline values: CDR1 SGHDN, CDR2 FVKESK. This CDR3 is built from 18 residues. Germline trimming cut 3 bases from V and 5 bases from J; bases unmatched to any gene: 7. In nucleotides, the CDR3 is TGTGCCAGCAGCCACACCCTGGGACTAGCGGGAGGGAACAATGAGCAGTTCTTC. Its translation is CASSHTLGLAGGNNEQFF.

This chain connects TRBV20-1 to TRBJ2-3, with D possibly TRBD2 on 5 matching bases. Germline V lookup: CDR1 DFQATT, CDR2 SNEGSKA (reference sequence). The V gene lost 2 bases and the J gene lost 6 bases, with 9 bases spanning the gap. The CDR3 runs to 12 residues. The CDR3 nucleotides read TGCAGTGCTAGACCGGGGATGGATACGCAGTATTTT. Its translation is CSARPGMDTQYF.

This clonotype was seen ten or more times. The rearrangement uses TRBV5-1 and TRBJ1-1; 8 bases agree with TRBD1. The ends lost 5 bases at V and 2 bases at J; junction bases unmatched: 5. The CDR3 length is 14 residues. Germline-derived CDR1 and CDR2 are SGHRS and YFSETQ. The CDR3 DNA follows: TGCGCCAGCAGATTACAGGGGGGTAACACTGAAGCTTTCTTT. It is translated as CASRLQGGNTEAFF.

A few counts support this clonotype. This chain joins TRBV29-1 and TRBJ1-5; D not certain. V lost 4 bases and J 4 bases, leaving 8 bases between the germline ends. From germline, CDR1 is SQVTM and CDR2 ANQGSEA. This CDR3 is built from 12 residues. This chain's CDR3 is CSVALANQPQHF. CDR3 coding DNA: TGCAGCGTTGCTTTAGCGAATCAGCCCCAGCATTTT.